This T cell receptor (beta chain) originates from a study of blood T cell repertoires in COVID-19. Study details: Samples representing acute and convalescent COVID-19 were sourced from the United States, Italy and Spain.

This CDR3 spans 14 amino acids. Germline V gene data show CDR1 as SGHTA and CDR2 as FQGNSA. The V and J ends lost 1 base and 8 bases respectively, with 9 bases between them. Some clones are missing from TCRdb's copy, which holds only in-frame ones; the method was immunoSEQ multiplex PCR. The table includes some 150,000 clones, about 80% detected once. The table lists this clone with a count of one. The sequenced sample consisted of peripheral blood. The chain is built from TRBV7-2 and TRBJ1-6; D remains ambiguous. This receptor was taken from a human donor in a cohort sampled during active COVID-19. This CDR3 reads CASSLEGRDSPLHF. In nucleotides, the CDR3 is TGTGCCAGCAGCTTAGAAGGGAGGGATTCACCCCTCCACTTT. Together with reference TRBV7-2 and TRBJ1-6, the CDR3 gives the full variable domain: GAGVSQSPSNKVTEKGKDVELRCDPISGHTALYWYRQSLGQGLEFLIYFQGNSAPDKSGLPSDRFSAERTGGSVSTLTIQRTQQEDSAVYLCASSLEGRDSPLHFGNGTRLTVT.